This T cell receptor (beta chain) was sequenced for a study of long-term antiretroviral therapy in people with HIV. CDR1 and CDR2 from the germline V gene are LGHNA and YSLEER. The CDR3 loop spans 15 amino acids. Trimming stripped 4 bases from V and 1 base from J, with 13 bases between. They ran version v3.0 of the immunoSEQ assay at survey level. The method was immunoSEQ multiplex PCR; TCRdb's version includes in-frame clones alone and lacks a portion of them. Altogether some 21,000 clones are present, about four fifths being singletons, with the ten largest covering 12%. This sample comprised unsorted PBMCs, obtained 0.1 years before starting antiretroviral therapy. The chain uses TRBV4-3 and TRBJ2-5; D may be TRBD2 (6 bases). The sequence was collected from a man aged 35-49 years with HIV. CDR3 in DNA: TGCGCCAGCAGCCGGAGAGGACTACCCCAAGAGACCCAGTACTTC. Translation gives CASSRRGLPQETQYF.